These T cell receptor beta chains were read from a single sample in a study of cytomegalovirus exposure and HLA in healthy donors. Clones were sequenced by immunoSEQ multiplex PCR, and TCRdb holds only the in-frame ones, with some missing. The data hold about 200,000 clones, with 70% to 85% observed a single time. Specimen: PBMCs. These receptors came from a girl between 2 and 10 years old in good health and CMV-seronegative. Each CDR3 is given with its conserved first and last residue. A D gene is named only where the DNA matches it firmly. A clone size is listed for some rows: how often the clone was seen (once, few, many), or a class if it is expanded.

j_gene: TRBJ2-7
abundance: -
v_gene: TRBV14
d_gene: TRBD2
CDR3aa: CASSKTGGPYEQYF
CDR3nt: TGTGCCAGCTCCAAGACGGGAGGGCCCTACGAGCAGTACTTC

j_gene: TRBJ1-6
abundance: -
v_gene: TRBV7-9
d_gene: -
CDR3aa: CASSHESQPKFTLHF
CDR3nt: TGTGCCAGCAGCCACGAGTCACAGCCGAAATTCACCCTCCACTTT

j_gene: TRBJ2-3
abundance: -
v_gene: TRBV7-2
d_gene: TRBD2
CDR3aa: CASSLRREEGTDTQYF
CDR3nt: TGTGCCAGCAGCTTAAGGCGGGAGGAAGGGACAGATACGCAGTATTTT

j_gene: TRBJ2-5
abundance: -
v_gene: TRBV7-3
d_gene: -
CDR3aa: CASSLGYGEIQETQYF
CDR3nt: TGTGCCAGCAGCTTAGGTTATGGGGAGATCCAAGAGACCCAGTACTTC

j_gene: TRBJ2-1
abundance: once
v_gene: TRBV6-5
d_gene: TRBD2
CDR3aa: CASRGGSRNEQFF
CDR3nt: TGTGCCAGCCGGGGGGGGTCGAGAAATGAGCAGTTCTTC

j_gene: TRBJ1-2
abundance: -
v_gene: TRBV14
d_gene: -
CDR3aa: CASSQDRLYGYTF
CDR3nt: TGTGCCAGCAGCCAAGACAGACTCTATGGCTACACCTTC

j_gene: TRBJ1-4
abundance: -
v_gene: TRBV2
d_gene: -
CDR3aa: CASSENGIPTGKLFF
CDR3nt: TGTGCCAGCAGTGAAAACGGTATCCCGACAGGAAAACTGTTTTTT

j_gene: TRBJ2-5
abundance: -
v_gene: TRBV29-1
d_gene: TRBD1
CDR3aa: CSVRSGGRETQYF
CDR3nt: TGCAGCGTTCGGTCAGGGGGCAGGGAGACCCAGTACTTC

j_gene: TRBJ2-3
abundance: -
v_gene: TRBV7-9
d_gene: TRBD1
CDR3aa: CASSSGTGTDTQYF
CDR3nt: TGTGCCAGCAGCTCAGGGACAGGGACAGATACGCAGTATTTT

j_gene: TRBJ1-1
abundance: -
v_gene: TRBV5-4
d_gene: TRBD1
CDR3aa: CASSSDRGTEAFF
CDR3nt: TGTGCCAGCAGCTCCGACAGGGGCACTGAAGCTTTCTTT

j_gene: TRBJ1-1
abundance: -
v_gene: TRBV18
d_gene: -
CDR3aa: CASSPPVMNTEAFF
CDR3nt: TGTGCCAGCTCACCGCCAGTTATGAACACTGAAGCTTTCTTT

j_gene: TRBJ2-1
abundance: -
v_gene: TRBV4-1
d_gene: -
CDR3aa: CASSQDMGRGDPYNEQFF
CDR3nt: TGCGCCAGCAGCCAAGATATGGGTAGGGGCGACCCCTACAATGAGCAGTTCTTC

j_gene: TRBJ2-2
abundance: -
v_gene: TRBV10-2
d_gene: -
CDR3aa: CASLVGHQSPGELFF
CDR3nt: TGCGCCAGTCTCGTGGGACACCAGAGCCCCGGGGAGCTGTTTTTT

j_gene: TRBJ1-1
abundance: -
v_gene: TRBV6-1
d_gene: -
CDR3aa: CASTQGGSEAFF
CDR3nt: TGTGCCAGCACCCAGGGAGGGTCTGAAGCTTTCTTT

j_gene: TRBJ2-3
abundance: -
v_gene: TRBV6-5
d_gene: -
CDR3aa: CASSYSGPPGTDTQYF
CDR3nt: TGTGCCAGCAGTTACTCTGGGCCCCCGGGCACAGATACGCAGTATTTT

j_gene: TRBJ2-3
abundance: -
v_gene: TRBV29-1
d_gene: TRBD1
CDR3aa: CSVDRTGAFTQYF
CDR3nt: TGCAGCGTTGACAGGACAGGCGCCTTTACGCAGTATTTT

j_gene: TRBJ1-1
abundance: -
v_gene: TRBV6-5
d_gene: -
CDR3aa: CASSYSTANTEAFF
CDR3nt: TGTGCCAGCAGTTACTCGACAGCGAACACTGAAGCTTTCTTT

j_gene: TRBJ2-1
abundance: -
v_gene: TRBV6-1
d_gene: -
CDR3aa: CASTLGGLYNEQFF
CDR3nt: TGTGCCAGCACCCTCGGAGGGCTGTACAATGAGCAGTTCTTC

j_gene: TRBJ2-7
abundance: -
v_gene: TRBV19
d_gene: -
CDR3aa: CASKRAAPAYEQYF
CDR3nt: TGTGCCAGTAAGCGTGCCGCGCCCGCCTACGAGCAGTACTTC

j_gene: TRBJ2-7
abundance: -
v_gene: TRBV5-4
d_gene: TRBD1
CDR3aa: CAIRDRGLSYEQYF
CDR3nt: TGTGCAATCCGGGACAGGGGCCTTTCCTACGAGCAGTACTTC

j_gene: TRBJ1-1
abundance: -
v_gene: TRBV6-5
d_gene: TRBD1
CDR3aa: CASSSDRGQVAFF
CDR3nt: TGTGCCAGCAGTTCGGACAGGGGGCAAGTAGCTTTCTTT

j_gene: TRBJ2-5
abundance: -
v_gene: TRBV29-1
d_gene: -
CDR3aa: CGQKLGETQYF
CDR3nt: TGCGGACAGAAGTTAGGGGAGACCCAGTACTTC

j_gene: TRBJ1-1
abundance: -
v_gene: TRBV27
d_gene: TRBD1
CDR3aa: CASRDRGLGTEAFF
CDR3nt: TGTGCCAGCAGAGACAGGGGGCTGGGGACTGAAGCTTTCTTT

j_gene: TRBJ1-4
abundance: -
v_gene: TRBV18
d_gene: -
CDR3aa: CASSPSRTATNEKLFF
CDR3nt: TGTGCCAGCTCACCCTCTAGGACAGCTACTAATGAAAAACTGTTTTTT

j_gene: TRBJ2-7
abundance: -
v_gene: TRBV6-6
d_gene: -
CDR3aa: CASSRGDFFSSYEQYF
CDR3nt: TGTGCCAGCAGCCGAGGGGACTTCTTCAGCTCCTACGAGCAGTACTTC

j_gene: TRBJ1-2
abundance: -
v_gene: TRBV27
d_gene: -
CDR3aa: CASSIQGPYGYTF
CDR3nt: TGTGCCAGCAGTATACAGGGACCCTATGGCTACACCTTC

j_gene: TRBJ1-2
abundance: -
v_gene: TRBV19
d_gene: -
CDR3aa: CASTGLANYGYTF
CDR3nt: TGTGCCAGTACCGGCCTAGCTAACTATGGCTACACCTTC

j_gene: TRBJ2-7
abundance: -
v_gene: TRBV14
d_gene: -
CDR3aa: CASSLVYEQYF
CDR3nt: TGTGCCAGCAGCCTCGTTTACGAGCAGTACTTC

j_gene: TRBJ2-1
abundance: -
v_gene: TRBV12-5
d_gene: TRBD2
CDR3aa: CASGLAELAGGGNEQFF
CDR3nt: TGTGCTAGTGGTTTGGCCGAACTAGCGGGAGGAGGGAATGAGCAGTTCTTC

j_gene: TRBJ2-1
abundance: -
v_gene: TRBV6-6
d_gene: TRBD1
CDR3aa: CASSYGDRVYNEQFF
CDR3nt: TGTGCCAGCAGTTACGGGGACAGGGTTTACAATGAGCAGTTCTTC

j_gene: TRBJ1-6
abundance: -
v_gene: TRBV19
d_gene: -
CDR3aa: CASTGTPNSPLHF
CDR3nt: TGTGCCAGTACTGGCACCCCCAATTCACCCCTCCACTTT

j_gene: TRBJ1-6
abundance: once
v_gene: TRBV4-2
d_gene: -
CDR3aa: CASSQVVSQANSPLHF
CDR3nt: TGTGCCAGCAGCCAAGTTGTTTCACAGGCAAATTCACCCCTCCACTTT

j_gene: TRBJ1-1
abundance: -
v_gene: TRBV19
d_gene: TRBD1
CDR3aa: CASRTGRTEAFF
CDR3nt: TGTGCCAGTAGGACAGGGCGCACTGAAGCTTTCTTT

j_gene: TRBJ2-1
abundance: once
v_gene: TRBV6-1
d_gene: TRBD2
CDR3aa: CASSVAKGTSGYNEQFF
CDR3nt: TGTGCCAGCAGTGTGGCGAAGGGGACTAGCGGGTACAATGAGCAGTTCTTC

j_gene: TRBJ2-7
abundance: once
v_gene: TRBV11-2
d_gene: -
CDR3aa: CASSLVGGTAYEQYF
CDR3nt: TGTGCCAGCAGCTTAGTAGGCGGTACTGCCTACGAGCAGTACTTC

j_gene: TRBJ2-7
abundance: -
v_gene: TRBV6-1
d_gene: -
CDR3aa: CASNSAAPYEQYF
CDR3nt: TGTGCCAGCAATTCAGCGGCCCCCTACGAGCAGTACTTC

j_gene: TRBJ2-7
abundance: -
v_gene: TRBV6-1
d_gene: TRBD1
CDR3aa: CASGRDRAWEQYF
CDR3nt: TGTGCCAGCGGGAGGGACAGGGCGTGGGAGCAGTACTTC

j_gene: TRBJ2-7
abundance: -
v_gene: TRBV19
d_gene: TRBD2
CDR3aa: CASSQAGGPYEQYF
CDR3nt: TGTGCCAGTAGCCAAGCGGGAGGGCCCTACGAGCAGTACTTC

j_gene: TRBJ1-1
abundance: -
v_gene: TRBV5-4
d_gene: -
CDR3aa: CASSQEGGGTEAFF
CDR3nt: TGTGCCAGCAGCCAAGAAGGGGGGGGGACTGAAGCTTTCTTT

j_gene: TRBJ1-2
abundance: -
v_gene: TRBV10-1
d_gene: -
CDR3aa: CASSPGPNYGYTF
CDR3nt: TGCGCCAGCAGCCCCGGTCCAAACTATGGCTACACCTTC

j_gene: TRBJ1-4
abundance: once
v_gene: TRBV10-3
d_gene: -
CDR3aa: CAISERRIAGEKLFF
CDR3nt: TGTGCCATCAGTGAGCGCCGGATAGCGGGTGAAAAACTGTTTTTT

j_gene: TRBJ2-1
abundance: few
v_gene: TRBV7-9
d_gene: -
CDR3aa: CASSLGQIEQFF
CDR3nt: TGTGCCAGCAGCTTAGGACAAATAGAGCAGTTCTTC

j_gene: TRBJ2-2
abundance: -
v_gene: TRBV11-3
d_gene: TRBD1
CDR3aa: CASSTRDRGTGELFF
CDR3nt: TGTGCCAGCAGCACCCGGGACAGGGGGACCGGGGAGCTGTTTTTT

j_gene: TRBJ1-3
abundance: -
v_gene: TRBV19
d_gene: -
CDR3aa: CASSTPKGRGSGNTIYF
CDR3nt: TGTGCCAGTAGTACCCCCAAGGGGAGGGGATCTGGAAACACCATATATTTT

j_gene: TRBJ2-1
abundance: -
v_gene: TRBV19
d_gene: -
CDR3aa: CASTPLTGNEQFF
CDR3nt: TGTGCCAGTACCCCGCTGACAGGAAATGAGCAGTTCTTC

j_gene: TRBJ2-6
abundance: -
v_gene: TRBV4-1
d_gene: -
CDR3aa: CASSPTGSGANVLTF
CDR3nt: TGCGCCAGCAGCCCGACAGGCTCTGGGGCCAACGTCCTGACTTTC

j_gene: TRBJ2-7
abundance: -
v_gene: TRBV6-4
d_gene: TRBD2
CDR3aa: CASSPIAGAPSYEQYF
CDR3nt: TGTGCCAGCAGTCCGATAGCGGGAGCCCCCTCCTACGAGCAGTACTTC

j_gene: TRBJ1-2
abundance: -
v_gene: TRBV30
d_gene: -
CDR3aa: CAWSGGTYGYTF
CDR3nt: TGTGCCTGGAGTGGAGGAACCTATGGCTACACCTTC

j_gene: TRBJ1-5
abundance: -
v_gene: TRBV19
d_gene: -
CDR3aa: CASSISYGEAQPQHF
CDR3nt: TGTGCCAGTAGTATTAGTTACGGGGAAGCTCAGCCCCAGCATTTT

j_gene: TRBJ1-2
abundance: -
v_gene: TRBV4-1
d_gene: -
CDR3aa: CASSQDRGGRGNGYTF
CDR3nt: TGCGCCAGCAGCCAAGATCGCGGGGGACGGGGTAATGGCTACACCTTC

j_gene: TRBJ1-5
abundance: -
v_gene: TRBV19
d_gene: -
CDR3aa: CASSLNWEGSNQPQHF
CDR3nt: TGTGCCAGTAGTCTTAACTGGGAGGGAAGCAATCAGCCCCAGCATTTT

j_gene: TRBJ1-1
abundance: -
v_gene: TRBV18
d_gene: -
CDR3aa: CASSPQGVLAEAFF
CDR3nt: TGTGCCAGCTCACCACAGGGGGTTTTAGCTGAAGCTTTCTTT

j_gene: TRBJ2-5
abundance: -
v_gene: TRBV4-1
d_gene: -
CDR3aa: CASGLGQSETQYF
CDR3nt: TGCGCCAGCGGGTTAGGACAGTCCGAGACCCAGTACTTC

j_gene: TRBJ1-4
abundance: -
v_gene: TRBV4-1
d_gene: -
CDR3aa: CASSPIGTAQEKLFF
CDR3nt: TGCGCCAGCAGCCCAATCGGAACAGCCCAAGAAAAACTGTTTTTT

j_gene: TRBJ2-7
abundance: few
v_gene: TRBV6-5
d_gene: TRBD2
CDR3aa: CASSPLAGVYEQYF
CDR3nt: TGTGCCAGCAGTCCCCTAGCGGGAGTCTACGAGCAGTACTTC